These T cell receptor beta chains were read from a single sample in a study of OX40 agonist ivuxolimab in advanced cancers. Data came from immunoSEQ multiplex PCR; TCRdb stores just in-frame clones and leaves some out. The table lists 57,000 or so clones, roughly 93% of them singletons. The sequenced sample was CD4+ or CD8+ T cells sorted from blood, obtained in a trial of the OX40 agonist ivuxolimab. The receptors here all came from an adult with an advanced solid tumor such as melanoma, head and neck, liver or kidney cancer. CDR3s include the opening cysteine and the closing phenylalanine or tryptophan. The D gene is left open where the match is weak. A row's size may be missing; if present it is once, few, many or a size class.

TRBJ2-5 | TRBV15 | NA | NA | TGTGCCACCAGCTTATACGAAGAGACCCAGTACTTC | CATSLYEETQYF
TRBJ2-7 | TRBV28 | NA | NA | TGTGCCAGCAGTTTTCAGTTGAGCACCTACGAGCAGTACTTC | CASSFQLSTYEQYF
TRBJ1-2 | TRBV7-2 | NA | NA | TGTGCCAGCAGCTTAGAAAGGAACCTAGCCCCAAACTATGGCTACACCTTC | CASSLERNLAPNYGYTF
TRBJ1-2 | TRBV27 | NA | NA | TGTGCCAGCAGTTTCGGGAGAGCTAACTATGGCTACACCTTC | CASSFGRANYGYTF
TRBJ1-3 | TRBV4-3 | NA | NA | TGCGCCAGCAGCCAAGGTCGGGGAACCGGAAACACCATATATTTT | CASSQGRGTGNTIYF
TRBJ2-1 | TRBV5-1 | once | TRBD2 | TGCGCCAGCAGCTTGTCTGGGGGAGGGCCCTACAATGAGCAGTTCTTC | CASSLSGGGPYNEQFF
TRBJ2-7 | TRBV4-3 | NA | NA | TGCGCCAGCAGCCAAGAAGCTGGGTTAACCTACGAGCAGTACTTC | CASSQEAGLTYEQYF
TRBJ1-1 | TRBV7-6 | NA | NA | TGTGCCAGCAGCTTAGAATGGGGGGAGACTGAAGCTTTCTTT | CASSLEWGETEAFF
TRBJ2-1 | TRBV2 | NA | NA | TGTGCCAGCCGAGTTGGTTATGAGCAGTTCTTC | CASRVGYEQFF
TRBJ2-1 | TRBV10-2 | NA | NA | TGCGCCAGCAGTGAGTTCCGAATGAATGAGCAGTTCTTC | CASSEFRMNEQFF
TRBJ2-7 | TRBV7-6 | NA | TRBD1 | TGTGCCAGCAGCACCGGGACAGTTTTGACCTACGAGCAGTACTTC | CASSTGTVLTYEQYF
TRBJ2-3 | TRBV9 | NA | TRBD2 | TGTGCCAGCAGCGTAGTGGCTAGCGGGATGACAGATACGCAGTATTTT | CASSVVASGMTDTQYF
TRBJ1-4 | TRBV5-8 | NA | NA | TGTGCCAGCAGCTTGGAGGGCGGTTGGGAAAAACTGTTTTTT | CASSLEGGWEKLFF
TRBJ2-2 | TRBV11-2 | once | NA | TGTGCCAGCAGCTTCAATCGGGGGGCGCTTTACGGGGAGCTGTTTTTT | CASSFNRGALYGELFF
TRBJ2-1 | TRBV27 | NA | NA | TGTGCCAGCAGTCACCCCCGGGACGTATTTATCGGGCAGTTCTTC | CASSHPRDVFIGQFF
TRBJ2-1 | TRBV9 | NA | TRBD2 | TGTGCCAGCAGCGGGTCGGTGAGGGAGGGCCTGGTTGACAATGAGCAGTTCTTC | CASSGSVREGLVDNEQFF
TRBJ2-1 | TRBV11-2 | NA | NA | TGTGCCAGCAGCCGTAGAGGTGAGCAGTTCTTC | CASSRRGEQFF
TRBJ2-1 | TRBV7-3 | NA | TRBD2 | TGTGCCAGCGGACTAGCGGGAGGGAACAATGAGCAGTTCTTC | CASGLAGGNNEQFF
TRBJ2-7 | TRBV9 | NA | NA | TGTGCCAGCAGCGTAACCCCCACACCATACTACGAGCAGTACTTC | CASSVTPTPYYEQYF
TRBJ2-1 | TRBV28 | NA | TRBD2 | TGTGCCAGCAGTTTACTTCTCGTCCCGGGACTAGCGGGGGGCTCCTACAATGAGCAGTTCTTC | CASSLLLVPGLAGGSYNEQFF
TRBJ2-3 | TRBV2 | NA | NA | TGTGCCAGCAGCCCTAGGGCTCGCGGGGATACGCAGTATTTT | CASSPRARGDTQYF
TRBJ2-7 | TRBV28 | NA | NA | TGTGCCAGCAGCCCCTCCAGCTTCTACGAGCAGTACTTC | CASSPSSFYEQYF